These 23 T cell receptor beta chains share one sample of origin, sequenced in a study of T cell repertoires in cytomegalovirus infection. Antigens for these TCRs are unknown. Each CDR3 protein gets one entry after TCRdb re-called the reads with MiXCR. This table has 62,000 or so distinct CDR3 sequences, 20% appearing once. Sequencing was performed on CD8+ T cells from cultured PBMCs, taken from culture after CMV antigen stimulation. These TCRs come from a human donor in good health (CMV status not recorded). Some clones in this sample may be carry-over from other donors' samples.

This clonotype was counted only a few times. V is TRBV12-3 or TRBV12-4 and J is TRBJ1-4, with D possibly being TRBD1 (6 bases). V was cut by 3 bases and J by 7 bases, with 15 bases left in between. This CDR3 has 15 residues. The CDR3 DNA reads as TGTGCCAGCAGTTTCTTGGGGGGCCATGGTGAAAAACTGTTTTTT. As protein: CASSFLGGHGEKLFF.

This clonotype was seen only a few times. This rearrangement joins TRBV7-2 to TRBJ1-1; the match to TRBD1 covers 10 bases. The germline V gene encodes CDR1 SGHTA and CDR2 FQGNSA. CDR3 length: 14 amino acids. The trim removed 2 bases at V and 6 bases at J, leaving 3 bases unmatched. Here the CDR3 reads CASSLRQGAPEAFF. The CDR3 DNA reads TGTGCCAGCAGCTTACGACAGGGGGCCCCTGAAGCTTTCTTT.

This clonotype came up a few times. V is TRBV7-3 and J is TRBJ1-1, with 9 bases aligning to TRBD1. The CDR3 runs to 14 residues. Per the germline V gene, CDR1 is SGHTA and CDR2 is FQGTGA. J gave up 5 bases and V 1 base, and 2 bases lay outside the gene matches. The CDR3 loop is CASSLSDRGTEAFF. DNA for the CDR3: TGTGCCAGCAGCTTAAGTGACAGGGGGACTGAAGCTTTCTTT.

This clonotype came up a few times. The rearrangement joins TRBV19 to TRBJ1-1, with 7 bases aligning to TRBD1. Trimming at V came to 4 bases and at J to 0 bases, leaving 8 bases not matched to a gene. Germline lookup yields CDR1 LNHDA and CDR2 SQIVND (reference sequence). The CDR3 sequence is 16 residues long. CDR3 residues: CASSSRQGPLNTEAFF. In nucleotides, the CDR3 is TGTGCCAGTAGTAGCCGACAGGGACCCTTGAACACTGAAGCTTTCTTT.

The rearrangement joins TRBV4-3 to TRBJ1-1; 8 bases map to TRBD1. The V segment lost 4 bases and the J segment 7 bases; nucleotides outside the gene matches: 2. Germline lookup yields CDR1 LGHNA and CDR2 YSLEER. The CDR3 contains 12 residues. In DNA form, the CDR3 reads TGCGCCAGCAGCCGAGACAGGGGTGAAGCTTTCTTT. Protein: CASSRDRGEAFF.

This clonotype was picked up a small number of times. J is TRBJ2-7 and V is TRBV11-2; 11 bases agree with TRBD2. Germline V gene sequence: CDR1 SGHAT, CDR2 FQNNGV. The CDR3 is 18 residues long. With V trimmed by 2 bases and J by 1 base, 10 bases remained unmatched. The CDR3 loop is CASSLYTSGGFGSYEQYF. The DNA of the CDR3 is TGTGCCAGCAGCTTATACACTAGCGGGGGCTTCGGATCCTACGAGCAGTACTTC.

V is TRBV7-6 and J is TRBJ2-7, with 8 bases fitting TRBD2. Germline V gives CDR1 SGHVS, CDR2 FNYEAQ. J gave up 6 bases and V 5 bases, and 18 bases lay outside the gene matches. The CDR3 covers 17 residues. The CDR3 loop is CASSEGHSGKLQGEQYF. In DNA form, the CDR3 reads TGTGCCAGCAGCGAAGGTCATAGCGGGAAGCTCCAGGGCGAGCAGTACTTC. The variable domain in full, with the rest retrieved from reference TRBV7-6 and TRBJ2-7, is GAGVSQSPRYKVTKRGQDVALRCDPISGHVSLYWYRQALGQGPEFLTYFNYEAQQDKSGLPNDRFSAERPEGSISTLTIQRTEQRDSAMYRCASSEGHSGKLQGEQYFGPGTRLTVT.

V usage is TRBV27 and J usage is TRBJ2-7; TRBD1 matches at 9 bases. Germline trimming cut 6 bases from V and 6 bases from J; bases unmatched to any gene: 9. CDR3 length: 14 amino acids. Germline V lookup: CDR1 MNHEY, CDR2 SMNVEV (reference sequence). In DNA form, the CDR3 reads TGTGCCAGCAGCGTGGGACAGGGAGGCCCCGAGCAGTACTTC. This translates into CASSVGQGGPEQYF.

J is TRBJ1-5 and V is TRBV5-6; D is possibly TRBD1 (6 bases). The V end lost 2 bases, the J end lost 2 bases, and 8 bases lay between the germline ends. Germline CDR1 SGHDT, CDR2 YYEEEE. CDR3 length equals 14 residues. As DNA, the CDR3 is TGTGCCAGCAGCTTACAGGGACGCAATCAGCCCCAGCATTTT. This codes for CASSLQGRNQPQHF.

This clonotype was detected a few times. The CDR3 DNA reads as TGTGCCAGCAGCTTGATATTCTGGGACAGCGGACTAGCGGGGGGTGAGCAGTTCTTC. Translation: CASSLIFWDSGLAGGEQFF. This sequence joins TRBV7-2 and TRBJ2-1; the match to TRBD2 covers 14 bases. The germline gives CDR1 SGHTA, CDR2 FQGNSA. This CDR3 comprises 19 residues. Trimming at V came to 3 bases and at J to 9 bases, leaving 16 bases not matched to a gene.

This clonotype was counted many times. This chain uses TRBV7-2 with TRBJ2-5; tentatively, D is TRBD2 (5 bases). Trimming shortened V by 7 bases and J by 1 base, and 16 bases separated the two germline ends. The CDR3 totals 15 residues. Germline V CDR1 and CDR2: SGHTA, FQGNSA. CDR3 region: CASNPGGGLQETQYF. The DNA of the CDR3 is TGTGCCAGCAACCCCGGAGGAGGTCTCCAAGAGACCCAGTACTTC.

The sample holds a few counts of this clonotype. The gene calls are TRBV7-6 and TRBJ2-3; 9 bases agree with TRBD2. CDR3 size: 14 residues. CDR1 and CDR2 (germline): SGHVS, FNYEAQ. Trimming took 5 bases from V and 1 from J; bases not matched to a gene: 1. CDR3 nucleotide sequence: TGTGCCAGCAGCCCTAGCGGGGGCACAGATACGCAGTATTTT. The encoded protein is CASSPSGGTDTQYF. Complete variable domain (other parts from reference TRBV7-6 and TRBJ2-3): GAGVSQSPRYKVTKRGQDVALRCDPISGHVSLYWYRQALGQGPEFLTYFNYEAQQDKSGLPNDRFSAERPEGSISTLTIQRTEQRDSAMYRCASSPSGGTDTQYFGPGTRLTVL.

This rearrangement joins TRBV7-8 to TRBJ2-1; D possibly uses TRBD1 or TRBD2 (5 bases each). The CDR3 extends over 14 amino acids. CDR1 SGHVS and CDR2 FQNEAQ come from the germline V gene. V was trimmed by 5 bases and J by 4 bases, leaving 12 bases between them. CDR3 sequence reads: CASSGDLSYNEQFF. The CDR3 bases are TGTGCCAGCAGCGGGGACCTTTCGTACAATGAGCAGTTCTTC.

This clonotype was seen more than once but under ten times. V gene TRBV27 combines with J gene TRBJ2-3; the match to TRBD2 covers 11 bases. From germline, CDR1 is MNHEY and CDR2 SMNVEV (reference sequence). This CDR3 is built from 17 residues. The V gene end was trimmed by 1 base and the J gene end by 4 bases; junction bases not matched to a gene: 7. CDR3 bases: TGTGCCAGCAGTTTATACGCAGGGACTAGCGGTTCAGATACGCAGTATTTT. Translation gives CASSLYAGTSGSDTQYF.

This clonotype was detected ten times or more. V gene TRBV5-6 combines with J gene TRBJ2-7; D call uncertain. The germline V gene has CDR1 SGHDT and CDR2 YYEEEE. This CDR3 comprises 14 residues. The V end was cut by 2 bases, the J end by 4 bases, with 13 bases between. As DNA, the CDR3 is TGTGCCAGCAGCTTTTCAGGTCGAGCTTACGAGCAGTACTTC. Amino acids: CASSFSGRAYEQYF.

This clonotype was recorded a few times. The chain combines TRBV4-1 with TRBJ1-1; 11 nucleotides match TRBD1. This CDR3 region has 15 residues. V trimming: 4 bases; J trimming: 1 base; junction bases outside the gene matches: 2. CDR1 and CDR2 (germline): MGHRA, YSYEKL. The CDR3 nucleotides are TGCGCCAGCAGCCTGGACAGGGGGCCGAACACTGAAGCTTTCTTT. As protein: CASSLDRGPNTEAFF.

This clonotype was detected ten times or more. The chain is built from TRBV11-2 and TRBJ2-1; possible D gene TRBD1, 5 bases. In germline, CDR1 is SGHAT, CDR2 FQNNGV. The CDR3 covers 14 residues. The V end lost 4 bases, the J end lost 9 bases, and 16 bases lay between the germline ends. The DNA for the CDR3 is TGTGCCAGCAGCTCGGCAGGGAATAGGGGTGAGCAGTTCTTC. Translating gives CASSSAGNRGEQFF.

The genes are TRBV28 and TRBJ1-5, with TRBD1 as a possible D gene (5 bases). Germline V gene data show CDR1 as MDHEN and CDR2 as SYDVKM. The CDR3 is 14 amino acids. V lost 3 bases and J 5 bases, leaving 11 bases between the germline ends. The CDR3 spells CASSFDSIHQPQHF. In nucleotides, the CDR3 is TGTGCCAGCAGTTTCGACAGTATCCATCAGCCCCAGCATTTT.

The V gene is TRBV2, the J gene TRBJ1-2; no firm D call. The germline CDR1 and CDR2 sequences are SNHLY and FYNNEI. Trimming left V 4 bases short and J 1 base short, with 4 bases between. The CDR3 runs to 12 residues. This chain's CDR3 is CASSGGNYGYTF. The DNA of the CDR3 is TGTGCCAGCAGTGGTGGTAACTATGGCTACACCTTC.

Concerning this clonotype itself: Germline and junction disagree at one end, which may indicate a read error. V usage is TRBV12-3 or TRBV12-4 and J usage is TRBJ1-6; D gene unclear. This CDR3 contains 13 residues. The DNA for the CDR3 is TGTGCCATCAGTACACGGTATAATTCACCCCTCCACTTT. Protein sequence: CAISTRYNSPLHF.

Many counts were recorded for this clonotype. CDR3 sequence (DNA): TGTGCCAGCAGCTCTCCGGGACAGGGAAGCTACGAGCAGTACTTC. Translating gives CASSSPGQGSYEQYF. The V call is TRBV7-9, the J call TRBJ2-7; 9 bases line up with TRBD1. CDR3 length: 15 amino acids. V was clipped by 4 bases and J by 3 bases; unmatched bases: 7. Germline-derived CDR1 and CDR2 are SEHNR and FQNEAQ (reference sequence).

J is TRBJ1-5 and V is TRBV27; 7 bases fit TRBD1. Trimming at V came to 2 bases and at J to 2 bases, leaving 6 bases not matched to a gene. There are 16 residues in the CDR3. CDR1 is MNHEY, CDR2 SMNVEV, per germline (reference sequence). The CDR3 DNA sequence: TGTGCCAGCAGTTTAAACGAAGGGACAGGCAATCAGCCCCAGCATTTT. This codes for CASSLNEGTGNQPQHF.

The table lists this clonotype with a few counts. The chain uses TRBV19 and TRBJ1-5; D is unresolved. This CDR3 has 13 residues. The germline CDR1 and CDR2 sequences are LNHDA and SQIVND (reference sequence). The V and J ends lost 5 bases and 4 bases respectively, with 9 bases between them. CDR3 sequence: CASSLTPNQPQHF. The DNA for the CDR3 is TGTGCCAGTAGTCTCACTCCTAATCAGCCCCAGCATTTT.